The rows below give T cell receptor beta chains drawn from one sample of a study of CD8+ T cells in alopecia areata. TCRdb's table, derived via immunoSEQ multiplex PCR, lists solely in-frame clones and lacks some. The table includes 200,000 or so clones, more than 30% detected once. The input for sequencing was CD4+ T cells sorted from blood, taken between weeks 30 and 35, from a patient treated with tofacitinib. These receptors came from a human donor with alopecia areata. Both conserved end residues are part of each CDR3. Each record gives: clone size, J gene, V gene, D gene, CDR3 DNA, CDR3 protein. The D gene is left open where the match is weak. Only some rows state a clone size, as once, few, many or a class for expanded clones.

clone size: -
J gene: TRBJ1-1
V gene: TRBV5-1
D gene: TRBD1
CDR3 DNA: TGCGCCAGCAGCTCTGGGACAGGGAGCCGCGGCACTGAAGCTTTCTTT
CDR3 protein: CASSSGTGSRGTEAFF

clone size: -
J gene: TRBJ1-1
V gene: TRBV6-5
D gene: -
CDR3 DNA: TGTGCCAGCAGTTACGATCCGGAGGGGTCTGGCACTGAAGCTTTCTTT
CDR3 protein: CASSYDPEGSGTEAFF

clone size: few
J gene: TRBJ2-7
V gene: TRBV7-9
D gene: TRBD1
CDR3 DNA: TGTGCCAGCAGCCCCAGGACAGGGCCCTACGAGCAGTACTTC
CDR3 protein: CASSPRTGPYEQYF

clone size: many
J gene: TRBJ2-6
V gene: TRBV9
D gene: -
CDR3 DNA: TGTGCCAGCAGCGTAGGAACAGGGTGGCGCTCTGGGGCCAACGTCCTGACTTTC
CDR3 protein: CASSVGTGWRSGANVLTF

clone size: -
J gene: TRBJ2-7
V gene: TRBV20-1
D gene: -
CDR3 DNA: TGCAGTGCTCGGGACACCTACGAGCAGTACTTC
CDR3 protein: CSARDTYEQYF

clone size: -
J gene: TRBJ2-4
V gene: TRBV28
D gene: -
CDR3 DNA: TGTGCCAGCAGTTTAGGGGGGGCGCGTGACATTCAGTACTTC
CDR3 protein: CASSLGGARDIQYF

clone size: -
J gene: TRBJ2-1
V gene: TRBV6-1
D gene: TRBD1
CDR3 DNA: TGTGCCAGCAGTGGGGACAGCTCCTACAATGAGCAGTTCTTC
CDR3 protein: CASSGDSSYNEQFF

clone size: many
J gene: TRBJ1-5
V gene: TRBV10-3
D gene: TRBD1
CDR3 DNA: TGTGCCGCTACAGGGGGCGATGATCAGCCCCAGCATTTT
CDR3 protein: CAATGGDDQPQHF

clone size: -
J gene: TRBJ1-5
V gene: TRBV19
D gene: TRBD1
CDR3 DNA: TGTGCCAGTAGTGAACAGGGGAGCAATCAGCCCCAGCATTTT
CDR3 protein: CASSEQGSNQPQHF

clone size: few
J gene: TRBJ2-7
V gene: TRBV29-1
D gene: -
CDR3 DNA: TGCAGCGTCCGCGACTACGAGCAGTACTTC
CDR3 protein: CSVRDYEQYF

clone size: -
J gene: TRBJ2-3
V gene: TRBV29-1
D gene: -
CDR3 DNA: TGCAGCGTTCGCGCCTCAGGGACAGATACGCAGTATTTT
CDR3 protein: CSVRASGTDTQYF

clone size: few
J gene: TRBJ2-2
V gene: TRBV9
D gene: -
CDR3 DNA: TGTGCCAGCAGCGTAGGAGCGCCGAACACCGGGGAGCTGTTTTTT
CDR3 protein: CASSVGAPNTGELFF

clone size: -
J gene: TRBJ1-2
V gene: TRBV2
D gene: TRBD1
CDR3 DNA: TGTGCCAGCAGTCTGACAGGGTCTGGTGGCTACACCTTC
CDR3 protein: CASSLTGSGGYTF

clone size: -
J gene: TRBJ2-2
V gene: TRBV25-1
D gene: -
CDR3 DNA: TGTGCCAGCAGTTCAATGGGAGACACCGGGGAGCTGTTTTTT
CDR3 protein: CASSSMGDTGELFF

clone size: few
J gene: TRBJ1-4
V gene: TRBV2
D gene: -
CDR3 DNA: TGTGCCAGCAGTCGGGGAGTAGTAGGGGAAAAACTGTTTTTT
CDR3 protein: CASSRGVVGEKLFF

clone size: -
J gene: TRBJ1-3
V gene: TRBV18
D gene: -
CDR3 DNA: TGTGCCAGCTCACCGGTAGGGCAGGGCCGCTCTGGAAACACCATATATTTT
CDR3 protein: CASSPVGQGRSGNTIYF

clone size: -
J gene: TRBJ2-3
V gene: TRBV7-9
D gene: -
CDR3 DNA: TGTGCCAGCAGCTTAAGGCTAGCTTCGGCAGATACGCAGTATTTT
CDR3 protein: CASSLRLASADTQYF

clone size: -
J gene: TRBJ1-1
V gene: TRBV6-5
D gene: -
CDR3 DNA: TGTGCCAGCAGCAGGTACACTGAAGCTTTCTTT
CDR3 protein: CASSRYTEAFF

clone size: few
J gene: TRBJ1-1
V gene: TRBV29-1
D gene: -
CDR3 DNA: TGCAGCGTCCGTCGTAGTAAGAACACTGAAGCTTTCTTT
CDR3 protein: CSVRRSKNTEAFF

clone size: -
J gene: TRBJ2-7
V gene: TRBV25-1
D gene: -
CDR3 DNA: TGTGCCAGCACCCCTAAGAGCTCCTACGAGCAGTACTTC
CDR3 protein: CASTPKSSYEQYF

clone size: -
J gene: TRBJ1-6
V gene: TRBV7-2
D gene: -
CDR3 DNA: TGTGCCAGCAGCTTAGCACAGTATAATTCACCCCTCCACTTT
CDR3 protein: CASSLAQYNSPLHF

clone size: -
J gene: TRBJ2-1
V gene: TRBV2
D gene: TRBD1
CDR3 DNA: TGTGCCAGCAGACTTAGGACAGGGCAGAATGAGCAGTTCTTC
CDR3 protein: CASRLRTGQNEQFF

clone size: -
J gene: TRBJ2-2
V gene: TRBV29-1
D gene: -
CDR3 DNA: TGCAGCGTCTTGCCTTACACCGGGGAGCTGTTTTTT
CDR3 protein: CSVLPYTGELFF

clone size: -
J gene: TRBJ2-5
V gene: TRBV7-3
D gene: TRBD2
CDR3 DNA: TGTGCCAGCAGCTTAGGGCGGGAGAGGGGAGAGACCCAGTACTTC
CDR3 protein: CASSLGRERGETQYF

clone size: -
J gene: TRBJ2-7
V gene: TRBV5-1
D gene: -
CDR3 DNA: TGCGCCAGCAGCTCTGCCTACGAGCAGTACTTC
CDR3 protein: CASSSAYEQYF

clone size: -
J gene: TRBJ2-7
V gene: TRBV7-8
D gene: TRBD1
CDR3 DNA: TGTGCCAGCAGCTGGACGGACAGGATCCTAACCTACGAGCAGTACTTC
CDR3 protein: CASSWTDRILTYEQYF

clone size: -
J gene: TRBJ2-1
V gene: TRBV7-9
D gene: TRBD2
CDR3 DNA: TGTGCCAGCAGGGGTCCCAGACTAGCGGACGATGAGCAGTTCTTC
CDR3 protein: CASRGPRLADDEQFF

clone size: -
J gene: TRBJ2-7
V gene: TRBV9
D gene: TRBD2
CDR3 DNA: TGTGCCAGCAGCGAGACTAGCGGGAGTTTCGACGAGCAGTACTTC
CDR3 protein: CASSETSGSFDEQYF

clone size: -
J gene: TRBJ2-2
V gene: TRBV5-1
D gene: -
CDR3 DNA: TGCGCCAGCAGCTTTCTGACTTCGACCGGGGAGCTGTTTTTT
CDR3 protein: CASSFLTSTGELFF

clone size: -
J gene: TRBJ2-6
V gene: TRBV5-1
D gene: -
CDR3 DNA: TGCGCCAGCAGCTTGGCCGAGGGGAAAGGGGCCAACGTCCTGACTTTC
CDR3 protein: CASSLAEGKGANVLTF

clone size: -
J gene: TRBJ2-3
V gene: TRBV6-5
D gene: -
CDR3 DNA: TGTGCCAGCACCCGAGGTCTCCGCGAGCCGCAGTATTTT
CDR3 protein: CASTRGLREPQYF

clone size: -
J gene: TRBJ2-7
V gene: TRBV25-1
D gene: -
CDR3 DNA: TGTGCCAGCAGTGAAGATCTGCTTGGGGCCTACGAGCAGTACTTC
CDR3 protein: CASSEDLLGAYEQYF

clone size: few
J gene: TRBJ1-4
V gene: TRBV29-1
D gene: -
CDR3 DNA: TGCAGCGTTGTTGTTGCGACGGGGAAACTGTTTTTT
CDR3 protein: CSVVVATGKLFF

clone size: once
J gene: TRBJ1-6
V gene: TRBV9
D gene: -
CDR3 DNA: TGTGCCAGCAGCGTAGGGAATAATTCACCCCTCCACTTT
CDR3 protein: CASSVGNNSPLHF

clone size: -
J gene: TRBJ1-1
V gene: TRBV10-3
D gene: -
CDR3 DNA: TGTGCCATCAGTGGGGTCGGAGGGAACACTGAAGCTTTCTTT
CDR3 protein: CAISGVGGNTEAFF

clone size: once
J gene: TRBJ2-1
V gene: TRBV4-1
D gene: TRBD2
CDR3 DNA: TGCGCCAGCAGCCCCCCCCTAGCGGGACGCTTCAATGAGCAGTTCTTC
CDR3 protein: CASSPPLAGRFNEQFF

clone size: -
J gene: TRBJ1-1
V gene: TRBV20-1
D gene: -
CDR3 DNA: TGCAGACCTTCGCAAGGCACTGAAGCTTTCTTT
CDR3 protein: CRPSQGTEAFF

clone size: few
J gene: TRBJ1-2
V gene: TRBV18
D gene: -
CDR3 DNA: TGTGCCAGCTCACCACCGGAGGGGATCATCGGCTACACCTTC
CDR3 protein: CASSPPEGIIGYTF

clone size: -
J gene: TRBJ2-1
V gene: TRBV30
D gene: -
CDR3 DNA: TGTGCCTGGAGTGCCGGGAATTACAATGAGCAGTTCTTC
CDR3 protein: CAWSAGNYNEQFF

clone size: -
J gene: TRBJ1-2
V gene: TRBV29-1
D gene: -
CDR3 DNA: TGCAGCGTTGTTGGACGGAACGGAGGCTACACCTTC
CDR3 protein: CSVVGRNGGYTF

clone size: -
J gene: TRBJ1-1
V gene: TRBV7-2
D gene: -
CDR3 DNA: TGTGCCAGCAGCTCCGCCGGGACATCGGCTTTCTTT
CDR3 protein: CASSSAGTSAFF

clone size: once
J gene: TRBJ1-5
V gene: TRBV11-2
D gene: -
CDR3 DNA: TGTGCCAGCAGCTTAGATCAGCGGGGACAGCCCCAGCATTTT
CDR3 protein: CASSLDQRGQPQHF

clone size: -
J gene: TRBJ2-7
V gene: TRBV29-1
D gene: TRBD1
CDR3 DNA: TGCAGCGTTACAGGGGTTTTGACCTACGAGCAGTACTTC
CDR3 protein: CSVTGVLTYEQYF

clone size: -
J gene: TRBJ2-7
V gene: TRBV2
D gene: -
CDR3 DNA: TGTGCCAGCACGTGGGAATCCCACGAGCAGTACTTC
CDR3 protein: CASTWESHEQYF

clone size: -
J gene: TRBJ2-5
V gene: TRBV29-1
D gene: -
CDR3 DNA: TGCAGCGGGCCTATTCAAGGGGGGGAGACCCAGTACTTC
CDR3 protein: CSGPIQGGETQYF

clone size: -
J gene: TRBJ2-3
V gene: TRBV19
D gene: -
CDR3 DNA: TGTGCCAGTAGTACGGGAGGCACAGATACGCAGTATTTT
CDR3 protein: CASSTGGTDTQYF

clone size: -
J gene: TRBJ2-6
V gene: TRBV7-9
D gene: -
CDR3 DNA: TGTGCCAGCAGGGGAGAATCTGGGGCCAACGTCCTGACTTTC
CDR3 protein: CASRGESGANVLTF

clone size: -
J gene: TRBJ2-6
V gene: TRBV9
D gene: -
CDR3 DNA: TGTGCCAGCAGCGCCGGAGGTCTAAGCTCTGGGGCCAACGTCCTGACTTTC
CDR3 protein: CASSAGGLSSGANVLTF

clone size: -
J gene: TRBJ2-5
V gene: TRBV5-1
D gene: -
CDR3 DNA: TGCGCCAGCAGCTTAAAACGGGAGCAACAAGAGACCCAGTACTTC
CDR3 protein: CASSLKREQQETQYF

clone size: few
J gene: TRBJ2-5
V gene: TRBV14
D gene: -
CDR3 DNA: TGTGCCAGCAGCAACAACTGGGAGACCCAGTACTTC
CDR3 protein: CASSNNWETQYF

clone size: -
J gene: TRBJ1-2
V gene: TRBV30
D gene: -
CDR3 DNA: TGTGCCTGGAAGGCAGGGGTAAACTATGGCTACACCTTC
CDR3 protein: CAWKAGVNYGYTF

clone size: -
J gene: TRBJ1-1
V gene: TRBV7-9
D gene: -
CDR3 DNA: TGTGCCAGCAGCTTAGGTCTGAGAGAACGGAACACTGAAGCTTTCTTT
CDR3 protein: CASSLGLRERNTEAFF

clone size: -
J gene: TRBJ1-1
V gene: TRBV2
D gene: -
CDR3 DNA: TGTGCCAGCAGTGAAGATCGGACCCCTTACACTGAAGCTTTCTTT
CDR3 protein: CASSEDRTPYTEAFF

clone size: few
J gene: TRBJ1-5
V gene: TRBV2
D gene: TRBD1
CDR3 DNA: TGTGCCAGCACTAAAGACAGGGGCGGAAGGCAGCCCCAGCATTTT
CDR3 protein: CASTKDRGGRQPQHF

clone size: once
J gene: TRBJ1-2
V gene: TRBV4-1
D gene: TRBD1
CDR3 DNA: TGCGCCAGCAGCCAGGGACAGGGGGGGAATGGCTACACCTTC
CDR3 protein: CASSQGQGGNGYTF

clone size: few
J gene: TRBJ2-1
V gene: TRBV28
D gene: -
CDR3 DNA: TGTGCCAGCAGTGGACCGGGCAATGAGCAGTTCTTC
CDR3 protein: CASSGPGNEQFF

clone size: -
J gene: TRBJ1-2
V gene: TRBV7-2
D gene: -
CDR3 DNA: TGTGCCAGCAGCTTAACACGGGGGGCGGCGACTTTGGGCTACACCTTC
CDR3 protein: CASSLTRGAATLGYTF